Listed here are 5 T cell receptor beta chains from one sample, sequenced in a study of long-term antiretroviral therapy in people with HIV. Samples were assayed with immunoSEQ v3.0 at survey level. TCRdb's copy holds only in-frame clones and misses some; the assay was immunoSEQ multiplex PCR. The sample includes around 13,000 clones, 80% of them seen just once. The specimen was unsorted PBMCs, collected 3.2 years before starting antiretroviral therapy. These receptors were collected from a man aged 35 to 55 with HIV.

The chain is built from TRBV5-4 and TRBJ1-4; TRBD1 might be the D (5 bases). The CDR3 loop spans 14 amino acids. Per the germline V gene, CDR1 is SGHNT and CDR2 is YYREEE (reference sequence). V lost 0 bases, J lost 6 bases, and 9 bases lay in between. CDR3: CASSLDTGDEKLFF. The CDR3 bases are TGTGCCAGCAGCTTGGACACGGGGGATGAAAAACTGTTTTTT.

This clone was counted once. The V and J genes are TRBV5-8 and TRBJ1-2; unclear D gene. From germline, CDR1 is SGHTS and CDR2 YDEGEE. The CDR3 is 15 residues long. The V and J ends lost 4 bases and 3 bases respectively, with 16 bases between them. CDR3 in DNA: TGTGCCAGCAGCCCATTGGGGAGAGAAGACTATGGCTACACCTTC. Amino acid sequence: CASSPLGREDYGYTF.

V usage is TRBV7-8 and J usage is TRBJ1-3, with D perhaps TRBD1 (6 bases). Deletions cut 2 bases from V and 4 bases from J, with 12 bases between. Germline values: CDR1 SGHVS, CDR2 FQNEAQ. This CDR3 is built from 15 residues. DNA for the CDR3: TGTGCCAGCAGCTTACTGGGGGCGAGGGGAAACACCATATATTTT. Its translation is CASSLLGARGNTIYF.

This clone was seen only a few times. The V call is TRBV5-5, the J call TRBJ2-2; D is ambiguous. Germline CDR1 is SGHKS and CDR2 is YYEKEE (reference sequence). This CDR3 has 16 residues. V dropped 3 bases and J dropped 0 bases, with 12 bases sitting between them. The CDR3 sequence: CASSSGRRANTGELFF. The DNA for the CDR3 is TGTGCCAGCAGCTCCGGACGCCGCGCGAACACCGGGGAGCTGTTTTTT.

The chain recombines TRBV5-1 with TRBJ2-2; TRBD2 is a possible D gene (5 bases). In germline, CDR1 is SGHRS, CDR2 YFSETQ. Trimming pared 2 bases from V and 1 base from J, leaving 12 bases between. The CDR3 is made up of 16 amino acids. In DNA, the CDR3 is TGCGCCAGCAGCTTTTCACGGGATTGGAACACCGGGGAGCTGTTTTTT. This gives the protein CASSFSRDWNTGELFF.